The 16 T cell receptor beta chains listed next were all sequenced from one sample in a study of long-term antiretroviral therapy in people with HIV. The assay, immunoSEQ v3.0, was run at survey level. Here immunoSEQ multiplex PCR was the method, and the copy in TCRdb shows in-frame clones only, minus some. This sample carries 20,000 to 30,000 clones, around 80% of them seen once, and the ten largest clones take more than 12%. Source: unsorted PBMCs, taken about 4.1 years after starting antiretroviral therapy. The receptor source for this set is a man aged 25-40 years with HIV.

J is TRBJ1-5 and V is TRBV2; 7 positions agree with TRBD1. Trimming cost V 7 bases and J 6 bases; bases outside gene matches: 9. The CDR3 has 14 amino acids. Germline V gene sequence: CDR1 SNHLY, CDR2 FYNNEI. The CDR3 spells CASTSTGFGQPQHF. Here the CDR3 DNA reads TGTGCCAGCACCTCGACAGGGTTCGGTCAGCCCCAGCATTTT.

CDR3 sequence reads: CASSLVSRLNYGYTF. Written as DNA, the CDR3 is TGTGCCAGCAGCTTAGTGTCCAGGTTAAACTATGGCTACACCTTC. The chain uses TRBV7-2 and TRBJ1-2, with D hard to call. Germline CDR1 is SGHTA and CDR2 is FQGNSA. The V end lost 1 base, the J end lost 2 bases, and 11 bases lay between the germline ends. The CDR3 runs to 15 residues. Supplemented by reference TRBV7-2 and TRBJ1-2, the full variable domain reads GAGVSQSPSNKVTEKGKDVELRCDPISGHTALYWYRQSLGQGLEFLIYFQGNSAPDKSGLPSDRFSAERTGGSVSTLTIQRTQQEDSAVYLCASSLVSRLNYGYTFGSGTRLTVV.

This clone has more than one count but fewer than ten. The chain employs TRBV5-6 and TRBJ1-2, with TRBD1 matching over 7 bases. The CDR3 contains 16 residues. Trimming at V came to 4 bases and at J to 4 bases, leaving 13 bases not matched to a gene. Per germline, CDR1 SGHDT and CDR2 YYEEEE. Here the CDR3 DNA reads TGTGCCAGCAGCATGACCGGGACAGACGACCTCTATGGCTACACCTTC. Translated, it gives CASSMTGTDDLYGYTF.

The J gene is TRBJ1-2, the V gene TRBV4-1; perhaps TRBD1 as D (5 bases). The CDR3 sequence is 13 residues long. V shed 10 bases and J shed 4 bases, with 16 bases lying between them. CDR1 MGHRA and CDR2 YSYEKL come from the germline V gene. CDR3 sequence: CATRGGAFYGYTF. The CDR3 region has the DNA TGCGCCACCCGGGGCGGAGCTTTCTATGGCTACACCTTC.

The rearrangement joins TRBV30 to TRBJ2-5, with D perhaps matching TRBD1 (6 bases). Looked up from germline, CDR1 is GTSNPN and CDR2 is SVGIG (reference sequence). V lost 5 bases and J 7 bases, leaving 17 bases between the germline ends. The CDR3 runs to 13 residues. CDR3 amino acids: CAWDYGGAGTQYF. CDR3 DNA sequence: TGTGCCTGGGATTATGGGGGCGCCGGGACCCAGTACTTC.

In DNA, the CDR3 is TGTGCCAGCTCACCACCGACTAGCGGGGTTAGGGATACGCAGTATTTT. It yields the protein CASSPPTSGVRDTQYF. The chain has TRBV18 and TRBJ2-3; 11 bases match TRBD2. The CDR3 extends over 16 amino acids. In germline, CDR1 is KGHSH, CDR2 LQKENI. J lost 6 bases, V lost 0 bases, and 5 bases had no gene match.

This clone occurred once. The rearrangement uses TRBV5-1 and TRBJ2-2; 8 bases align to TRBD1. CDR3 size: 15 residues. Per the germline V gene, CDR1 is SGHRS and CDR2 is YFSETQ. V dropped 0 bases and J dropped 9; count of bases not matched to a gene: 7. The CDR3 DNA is TGCGCCAGCAGCTTGGTTTTGGACAGGGTCCGGGAGCTGTTTTTT. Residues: CASSLVLDRVRELFF.

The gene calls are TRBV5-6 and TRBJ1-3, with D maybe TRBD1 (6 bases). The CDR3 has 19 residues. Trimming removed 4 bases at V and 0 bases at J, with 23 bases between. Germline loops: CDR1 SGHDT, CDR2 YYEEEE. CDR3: CASSETRGRGAYSGNTIYF. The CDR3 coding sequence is TGTGCCAGCAGCGAAACGCGGGGGCGGGGGGCCTACTCTGGAAACACCATATATTTT.

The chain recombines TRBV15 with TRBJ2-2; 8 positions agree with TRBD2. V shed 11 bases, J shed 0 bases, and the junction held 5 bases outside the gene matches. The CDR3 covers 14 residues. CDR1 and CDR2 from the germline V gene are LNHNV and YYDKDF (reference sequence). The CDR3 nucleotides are TGTGCCTCCGGGGGGGATCCGAACACCGGGGAGCTGTTTTTT. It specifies CASGGDPNTGELFF.

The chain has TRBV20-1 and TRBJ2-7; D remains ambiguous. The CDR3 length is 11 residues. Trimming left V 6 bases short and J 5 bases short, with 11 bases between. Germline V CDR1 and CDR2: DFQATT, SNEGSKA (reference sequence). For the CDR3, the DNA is TGCAGTGCCCCGGGTCCCAACGAGCAGTACTTC. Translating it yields CSAPGPNEQYF.

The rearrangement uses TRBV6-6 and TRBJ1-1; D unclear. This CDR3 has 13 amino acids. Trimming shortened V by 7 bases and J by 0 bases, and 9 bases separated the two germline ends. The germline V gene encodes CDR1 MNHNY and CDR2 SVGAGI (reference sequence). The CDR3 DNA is TGTGCCAGCATTACAGACCTGAACACTGAAGCTTTCTTT. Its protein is CASITDLNTEAFF.

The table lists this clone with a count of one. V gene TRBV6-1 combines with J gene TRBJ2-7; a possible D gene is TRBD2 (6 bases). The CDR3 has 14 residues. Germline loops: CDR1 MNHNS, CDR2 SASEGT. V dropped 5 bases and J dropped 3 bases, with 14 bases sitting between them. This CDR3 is CASSSRGIDYEQYF. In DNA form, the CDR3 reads TGTGCCAGCAGTTCACGCGGGATCGACTACGAGCAGTACTTC.

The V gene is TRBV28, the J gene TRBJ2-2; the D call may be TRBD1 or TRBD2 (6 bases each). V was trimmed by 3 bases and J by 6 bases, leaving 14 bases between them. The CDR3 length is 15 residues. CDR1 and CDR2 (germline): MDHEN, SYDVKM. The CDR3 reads CASSFRGLGPGELFF. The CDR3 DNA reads TGTGCCAGCAGTTTCCGGGGGCTCGGCCCCGGGGAGCTGTTTTTT.

The CDR3 protein is CASSDPDRFSNQPQHF. CDR3 nucleotides: TGTGCCAGCAGTGACCCAGACCGTTTTAGCAATCAGCCCCAGCATTTT. The chain combines TRBV6-4 with TRBJ1-5, with D hard to call. Looked up from germline, CDR1 is MRHNA and CDR2 is SNTAGT. The CDR3 contains 16 residues. V was cut by 2 bases and J by 0 bases, with 11 bases left in between.

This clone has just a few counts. CDR3 in DNA: TGCGCCAGCCTCCTGGGGGGGGGTCGGTACGAGCAGTACTTC. Protein sequence: CASLLGGGRYEQYF. The genes are TRBV23-1 and TRBJ2-7; TRBD2 matches at 7 bases. TRBV23-1 is an open reading frame whose function is uncertain. The CDR3 loop spans 14 amino acids. Trimming removed 8 bases from V and 4 bases from J; junction bases left unmatched: 11.

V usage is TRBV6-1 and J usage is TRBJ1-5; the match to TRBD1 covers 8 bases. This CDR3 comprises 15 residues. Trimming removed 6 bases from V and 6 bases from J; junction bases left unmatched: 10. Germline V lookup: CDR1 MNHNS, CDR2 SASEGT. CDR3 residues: CASRVTGGQGQPQHF. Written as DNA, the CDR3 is TGTGCCAGCAGAGTAACAGGGGGGCAGGGTCAGCCCCAGCATTTT.